The rows below give T cell receptor beta chains drawn from one sample of a study of PD-1 blockade in classical Hodgkin lymphoma. The method was immunoSEQ multiplex PCR; TCRdb's version includes in-frame clones alone and lacks a portion of them. The table shows roughly 70,000 clones, with roughly two thirds occurring only once. The specimen comprised peripheral blood mononuclear cells (PBMCs), sampled before the second cycle of nivolumab. These receptors were obtained from a human donor with classical Hodgkin lymphoma. CDR3s include the opening cysteine and the closing phenylalanine or tryptophan. D genes are given only for firm matches. Clone size is given for some rows only: seen once, a few or many times, or a class if the clone is expanded.

d_gene: TRBD1
abundance: once
v_gene: TRBV2
j_gene: TRBJ1-1
CDR3aa: CASRDPGQGRAFF
CDR3nt: TGTGCCAGCAGGGACCCGGGACAGGGGAGAGCTTTCTTT

d_gene: TRBD1
abundance: NA
v_gene: TRBV5-1
j_gene: TRBJ2-2
CDR3aa: CASSSGGTGELFF
CDR3nt: TGCGCCAGCAGCTCAGGGGGCACCGGGGAGCTGTTTTTT

d_gene: NA
abundance: NA
v_gene: TRBV27
j_gene: TRBJ2-5
CDR3aa: CASSLSYTRGETQYF
CDR3nt: TGTGCCAGCAGTTTATCGTATACGAGAGGAGAGACCCAGTACTTC

d_gene: TRBD1
abundance: NA
v_gene: TRBV6-5
j_gene: TRBJ2-1
CDR3aa: CASSYRGTGGREQFF
CDR3nt: TGTGCCAGCAGTTATCGCGGGACAGGGGGTAGGGAGCAGTTCTTC

d_gene: NA
abundance: few
v_gene: TRBV5-8
j_gene: TRBJ2-5
CDR3aa: CASSFFAQETQYF
CDR3nt: TGTGCCAGCAGCTTCTTCGCTCAAGAGACCCAGTACTTC

d_gene: NA
abundance: NA
v_gene: TRBV4-1
j_gene: TRBJ1-3
CDR3aa: CASSQVMTGLILSGNTIYF
CDR3nt: TGCGCCAGCAGCCAAGTTATGACAGGCCTGATACTCTCTGGAAACACCATATATTTT

d_gene: NA
abundance: few
v_gene: TRBV29-1
j_gene: TRBJ2-5
CDR3aa: CSTLDGPGETQYF
CDR3nt: TGCAGCACCCTGGACGGGCCCGGAGAGACCCAGTACTTC

d_gene: NA
abundance: few
v_gene: TRBV11-2
j_gene: TRBJ2-7
CDR3aa: CASSLERQTSYEQYF
CDR3nt: TGTGCCAGCAGCTTAGAGCGCCAGACTTCCTACGAGCAGTACTTC

d_gene: NA
abundance: NA
v_gene: TRBV7-3
j_gene: TRBJ2-3
CDR3aa: CASSGYLELAGDTQYF
CDR3nt: TGTGCCAGCAGCGGATACTTGGAATTGGCGGGGGATACGCAGTATTTT

d_gene: NA
abundance: once
v_gene: TRBV5-5
j_gene: TRBJ2-5
CDR3aa: CASSLGRDPETQYF
CDR3nt: TGTGCCAGCAGTTTGGGCCGGGACCCCGAGACCCAGTACTTC

d_gene: TRBD1
abundance: NA
v_gene: TRBV7-2
j_gene: TRBJ1-1
CDR3aa: CASSLQGAANTEAFF
CDR3nt: TGTGCCAGCAGCTTACAGGGGGCGGCGAACACTGAAGCTTTCTTT